The text below deals with one T cell receptor (beta chain). The table lists this clonotype with many counts. The antigen it recognizes is unknown. No base quality values were provided; no much bigger clone lies one nucleotide off. Synthesis of TCR cDNA relied on 5'RACE template switching, a step that introduced a universal primer site along with unique molecular identifiers. Priming of cDNA synthesis was performed from both the TCR alpha and TCR beta constant segments. Library amplification used two PCR steps, and the second PCR step added sample barcodes and sequencing adapters. Libraries were sequenced on Illumina HiSeq 2500 (2x100 bp) or NovaSeq (2x150 bp). In the paper's pipeline: Demultiplexing of reads and collapsing into UMI consensus sequences were performed with MIGEC, and V(D)J alignment was carried out with MiXCR. Vaccine-responding clonotypes were identified with edgeR using replicate PBMC samples, with FDR below 0.01 and a log2 fold change above 5 up to day 15 being required. Each bulk clonotype received a CD4 or CD8 identity based on whether the sequenced CD4 or CD8 repertoire contained that clonotype at higher abundance. The raw public reads went through TCRdb reprocessing: fastp at Q25, MiXCR clone calling, in-frame beta chains kept. Rows with one shared CDR3 protein collapse into an entry with the most common genes and DNA. Clone size and V and J calls follow TCRdb, not the original study. In all, the sample holds under 550,000 distinct CDR3 sequences, and 20% to 25% of those were seen once. About a sixth of the sample is in the top ten clones.

This entry comes from a study of T cells after yellow fever vaccination (dated by TCRdb to about 2019). Notes on the research overall: Libraries from fractions with low cell numbers were prepared with the SMART-Seq v4 Ultra Low Input RNA kit. Bulk PBMC replicates and cell subsets were isolated from blood drawn at multiple timepoints before and after both primary and secondary immunization. To track T-cell clones before and after primary and booster YFV17D yellow fever vaccination, bulk TCR alpha and beta repertoires were sequenced longitudinally. Two healthy male donors, one aged 18 to 30 and one aged 30 to 40 years, were included in the cohort.

Reading the label with the study, this specimen's treatment or condition is: live attenuated yellow fever vaccine strain. At every blood-draw timepoint, two biological replicates of bulk PBMCs were collected. PBMCs were isolated from peripheral blood using a standard Ficoll-Paque protocol. TriZol was used to extract RNA from bulk PBMCs, from CD4 and CD8 fractions, and from dextramer-positive and dextramer-negative fractions. Results and caveats for the whole study, not just this receptor: The secondary T-cell response was found to be weaker but faster than the primary response, with a peak reached on day 5 rather than on day 15. The study included only two donors, which limits how far the findings can be generalized. FACS-sorted repertoires could contain abundant contaminating clonotypes from the bulk population, so computational filtering was required. A small share of clonotypes occurred in both CD4 and CD8 compartments, likely arising from convergent recombination. After the booster, most of the clones that had expanded following primary vaccination were detected again (approximately 95% of CD4 and 80% to 90% of CD8), which suggests that memory was broadly maintained.

The sample consisted of PBMCs, taken roughly 20 days after the first yellow fever vaccination. This clonotype originated in a man younger than 35 who received the YFV17D yellow fever vaccine.

In nucleotide form, the sequence is TGTGCCAGCACCCTTAGCGGCACAGATACGCAGTATTTT. It specifies CASTLSGTDTQYF. This chain is built from TRBV5-5 and TRBJ2-3; D gene: possibly TRBD2, on 5 matching bases. The germline V gene (reference sequence) yields SGHKS for CDR1 and YYEKEE for CDR2. V was cut back by 6 bases and J by 1 base, leaving a gap of 9 bases between them. The CDR3 sequence holds 13 residues, the cysteine and phenylalanine included. Solely the CDR3 DNA is kept, with 39 bases framed from the first base.